This record looks at one TCR beta chain sequence and its context. There are a few counts of this clonotype. There is no known antigen for this receptor. Germline and junction disagree at one end, which may indicate a read error. Donors were a few dozen systemically healthy Caucasian individuals from Russia aged roughly 6 to 90 years. Roughly 9 milliliters of peripheral blood were drawn from each donor into EDTA-treated Vacutainer tubes. Ficoll-Paque density-gradient centrifugation was used to isolate PBMCs, with at least 6.5 million per sample. Trizol reagent was used to extract total RNA from PBMCs, with at least 6 micrograms per sample. Naive CD45RAhigh/CD27high T cell percentages were measured by flow cytometry on a PBMC aliquot from every donor. The data originate from a study of blood T cells in healthy people across ages (dated by TCRdb to the mid-2010s). About the study as a whole: Template switching captured roughly one uniquely barcoded TCR beta cDNA molecule per two T cells in model experiments. Using deep sequencing normalized with unique cDNA molecular identifiers, the study measured how TCR beta repertoire diversity changes with age. The donors were split into four age groups: young (average 16 years), middle-aged (about 40), aged (approximately 60) and long-lived (under 85). To avoid experimental bias, donors of different ages were randomly spread across the sequencing lanes. Two additional independent replicas of 1 million unique cDNA reads from the same blood draw were analyzed for two donors (one aged 18 to 30 and one aged 80 or older).

On the study overall, not on this receptor specifically: Estimates of total diversity from one million sequenced T cells were regarded as lower bounds and underestimates. Compared with the aged group, more naive CD4+ T cells, fewer expanded clones and increased TCR diversity were shown by the long-lived group, suggesting age selection. There was a strong correlation between observed TCR beta diversity and the percentage of naive T cells measured by flow cytometry. As age increased, observed TCR beta diversity per million T cells dropped in a roughly linear way, and a significant reduction was already evident by age about 36. Since profiling was done on bulk unsorted PBMCs, naive and antigen-experienced compartments could not be conclusively compared. Because donor CMV infection status was unknown, age-related changes in expanded clonotypes were potentially confounded.

From cysteine to phenylalanine, the CDR3 is 14 amino acids long. The DNA shown is the 42-base CDR3, in frame from base 1. As encoded in the germline V gene, CDR1 is KGHSH while CDR2 is LQKENI. Preparation of the library involved 5' RACE. This sample was sequenced with an Illumina HiSeq 2500. A second roughly 6 to 12 cycle PCR used a sample-barcoded 5' primer and a J-beta primer mix. Each TCR beta cDNA molecule received a unique molecular identifier from a template-switch 5' adaptor carrying 12 random nucleotides. Each sample yielded at least 2.5 million CDR3-containing paired-end reads. First-strand cDNA synthesis was performed from all RNA using the Mint cDNA synthesis kit, with priming by a TRBC-specific oligonucleotide. Following uracil-DNA glycosylase treatment, a first 18-cycle PCR with universal primers M1SS and BC2_uni_R was performed on all cDNA. The authors' analysis ran thus. Each sample was normalized by randomly selecting 1 million high-quality reads, each carrying a distinct molecular identifier. Reads with shared molecular identifiers were discarded instead of being binned into consensus sequences. MiTCR, run with a Q25 quality threshold and the strictest error-elimination algorithm, handled CDR3 identification, clonotype clustering and error correction. Lower-bound total TCR beta diversity was estimated with a nonparametric unseen species model using Euler transformation. TCRdb applied fastp at Q25 and MiXCR to the public reads, then kept only in-frame beta chains. Each entry merges the rows of one CDR3 protein and shows their most common DNA and genes. The V and J calls and clone size are TCRdb's, not the authors'. Across this sample there are 700,000 or so distinct CDR3 sequences, with 22% seen only once. The ten largest clones capture about 20% of the sample.

The V and J genes are TRBV18 and TRBJ2-5; the best D guess is TRBD1, with 6 bases matching. The sequence came from a man in his sixties or seventies in good health. The material sequenced was blood. The CDR3 protein: CVSSRRQAQETQYF. The DNA is as follows: TGTGTCAGCTCACGTCGACAGGCACAAGAGACCCAGTACTTC. The reference TRBV18 and TRBJ2-5 proteins fill in what lies around the CDR3, so the full variable domain reads NAGVMQNPRHLVRRRGQEARLRCSPMKGHSHVYWYRQLPEEGLKFMVYLQKENIIDESGMPKERFSAEFPKEGPSILRIQQVVRGDSAAYFCVSSRRQAQETQYFGPGTRLLVL.